This TCR beta chain is from a study of post-analysis software for immune sequencing data. On the study more broadly: Disease trajectories encompassed relapsing-remitting, secondary progressive and progressive-relapsing multiple sclerosis.

Germline CDR1 is SGHTA and CDR2 is FQGNSA. V dropped 5 bases and J dropped 2 bases, with 19 bases sitting between them. This CDR3 is 17 amino acids long. A word on this clonotype: No antigen is known for it.

Researchers reported that TCR beta cDNA libraries carried unique molecular identifiers. TCRdb passed the PCR reads through MiXCR, listing each CDR3 protein once. The sample lists around 770,000 distinct CDR3 sequences; more than 45% were seen once. Overall study findings and caveats: Pronounced co-clustering by F measure was evident among identically batched samples. Roughly five TRBV segments were significantly more frequent in patients than in controls. TRBV5-6, TRBV5-1 and TRBV20-1 were among these segments.

The rearrangement joins TRBV7-2 to TRBJ2-4; D is perhaps TRBD1 (5 bases). The origin of this receptor is a girl between 5 and 17 years old with multiple sclerosis. The sequenced sample was blood. CDR3 nucleotide sequence: TGTGCCAGCAGCATCGGACCGCCCTCAGGGACCAAAAACATTCAGTACTTC. Its protein is CASSIGPPSGTKNIQYF.